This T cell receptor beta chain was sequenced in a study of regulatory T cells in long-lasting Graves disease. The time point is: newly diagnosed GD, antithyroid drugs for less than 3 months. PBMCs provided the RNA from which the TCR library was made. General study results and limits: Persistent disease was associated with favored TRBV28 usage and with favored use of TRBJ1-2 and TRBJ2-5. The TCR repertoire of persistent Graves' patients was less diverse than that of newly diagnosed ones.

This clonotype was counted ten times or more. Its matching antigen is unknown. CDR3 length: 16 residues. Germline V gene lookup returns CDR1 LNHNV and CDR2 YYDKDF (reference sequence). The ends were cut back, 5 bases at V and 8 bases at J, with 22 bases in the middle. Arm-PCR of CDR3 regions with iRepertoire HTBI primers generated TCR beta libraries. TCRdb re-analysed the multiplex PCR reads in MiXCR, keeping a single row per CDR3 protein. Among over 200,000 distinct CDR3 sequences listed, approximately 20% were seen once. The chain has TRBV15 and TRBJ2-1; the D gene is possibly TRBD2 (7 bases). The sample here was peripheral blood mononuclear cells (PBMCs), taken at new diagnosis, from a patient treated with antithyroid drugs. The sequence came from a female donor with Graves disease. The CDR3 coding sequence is TGTGCCACCAGCGGTGAAGACAGGAACGGGGGGTATGAGCAGTTCTTC. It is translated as CATSGEDRNGGYEQFF.